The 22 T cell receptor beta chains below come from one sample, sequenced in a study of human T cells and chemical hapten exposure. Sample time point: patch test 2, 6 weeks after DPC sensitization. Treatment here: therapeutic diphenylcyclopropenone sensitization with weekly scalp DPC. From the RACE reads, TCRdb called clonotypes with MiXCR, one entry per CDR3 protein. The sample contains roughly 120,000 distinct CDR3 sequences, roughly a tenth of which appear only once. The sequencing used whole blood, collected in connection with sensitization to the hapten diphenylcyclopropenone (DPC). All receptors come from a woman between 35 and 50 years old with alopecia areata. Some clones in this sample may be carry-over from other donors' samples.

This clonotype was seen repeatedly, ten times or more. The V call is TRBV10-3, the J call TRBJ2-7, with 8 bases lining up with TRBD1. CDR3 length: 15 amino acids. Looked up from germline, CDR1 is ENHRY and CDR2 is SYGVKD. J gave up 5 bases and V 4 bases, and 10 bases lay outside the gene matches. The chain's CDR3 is CAISGGQGVRNEQYF. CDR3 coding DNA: TGTGCCATCAGTGGCGGACAGGGAGTACGGAACGAGCAGTACTTC.

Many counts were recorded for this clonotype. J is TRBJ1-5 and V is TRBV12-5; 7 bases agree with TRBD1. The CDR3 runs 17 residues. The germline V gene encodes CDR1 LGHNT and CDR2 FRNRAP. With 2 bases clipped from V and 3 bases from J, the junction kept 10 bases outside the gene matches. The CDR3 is CASGLPNKQGINQPQHF. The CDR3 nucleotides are TGTGCTAGTGGTTTGCCAAACAAACAGGGGATCAATCAGCCCCAGCATTTT.

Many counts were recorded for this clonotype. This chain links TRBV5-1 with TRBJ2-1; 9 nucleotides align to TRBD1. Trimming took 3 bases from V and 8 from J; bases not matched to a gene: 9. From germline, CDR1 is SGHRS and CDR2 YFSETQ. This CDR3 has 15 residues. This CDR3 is CASSSEQGALDEQFF. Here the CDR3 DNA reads TGCGCCAGCAGCTCTGAACAGGGGGCACTGGATGAGCAGTTCTTC.

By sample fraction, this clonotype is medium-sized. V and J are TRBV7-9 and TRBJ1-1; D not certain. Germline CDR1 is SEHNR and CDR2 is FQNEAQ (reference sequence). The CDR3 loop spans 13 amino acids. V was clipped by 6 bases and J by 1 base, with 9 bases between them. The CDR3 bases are TGTGCCAGCAGTTTTGCAGGGAACACTGAAGCTTTCTTT. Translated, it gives CASSFAGNTEAFF.

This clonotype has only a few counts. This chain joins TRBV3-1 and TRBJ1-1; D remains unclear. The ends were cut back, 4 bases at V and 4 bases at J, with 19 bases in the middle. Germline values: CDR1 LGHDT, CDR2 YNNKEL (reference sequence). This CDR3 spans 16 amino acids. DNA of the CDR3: TGTGCCAGCAGCCTAAGTACTGGGTCGGAGGGCACTGAAGCTTTCTTT. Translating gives CASSLSTGSEGTEAFF.

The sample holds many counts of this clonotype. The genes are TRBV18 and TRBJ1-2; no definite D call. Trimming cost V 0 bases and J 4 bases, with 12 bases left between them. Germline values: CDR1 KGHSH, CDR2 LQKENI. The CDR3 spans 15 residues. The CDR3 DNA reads TGTGCCAGCTCACCACCGACGGGCCAGGTCTATGGCTACACCTTC. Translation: CASSPPTGQVYGYTF.

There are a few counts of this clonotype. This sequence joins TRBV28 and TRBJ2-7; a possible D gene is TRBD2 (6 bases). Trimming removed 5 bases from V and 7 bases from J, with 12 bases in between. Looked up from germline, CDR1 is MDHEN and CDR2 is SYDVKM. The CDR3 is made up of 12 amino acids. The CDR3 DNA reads TGTGCCAGCAGTCCCCGGGCGGGAGAGCAGTACTTC. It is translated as CASSPRAGEQYF. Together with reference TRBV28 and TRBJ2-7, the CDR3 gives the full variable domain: DVKVTQSSRYLVKRTGEKVFLECVQDMDHENMFWYRQDPGLGLRLIYFSYDVKMKEKGDIPEGYSVSREKKERFSLILESASTNQTSMYLCASSPRAGEQYFGPGTRLTVT.

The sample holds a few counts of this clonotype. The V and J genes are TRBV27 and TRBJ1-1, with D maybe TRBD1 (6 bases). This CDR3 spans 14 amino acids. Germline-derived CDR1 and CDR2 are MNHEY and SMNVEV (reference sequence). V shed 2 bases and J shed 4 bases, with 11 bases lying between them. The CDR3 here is CASSLAGEATEAFF. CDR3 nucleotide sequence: TGTGCCAGCAGTTTAGCAGGGGAAGCCACTGAAGCTTTCTTT.

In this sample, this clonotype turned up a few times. The CDR3 DNA reads TGTGCCAGCAGCCAAGTTTTTACCAGGAATATTGGAAACACCATATATTTT. It specifies CASSQVFTRNIGNTIYF. The V call is TRBV3-1, the J call TRBJ1-3; no reliable D call. Per germline, CDR1 LGHDT and CDR2 YNNKEL (reference sequence). V was cut by 1 base and J by 3 bases, with 16 bases left in between. The CDR3 runs 17 residues.

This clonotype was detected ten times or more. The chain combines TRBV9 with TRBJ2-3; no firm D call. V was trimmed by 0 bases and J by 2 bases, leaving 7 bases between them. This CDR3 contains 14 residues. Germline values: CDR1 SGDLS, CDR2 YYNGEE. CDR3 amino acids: CASSVAVFTDTQYF. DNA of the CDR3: TGTGCCAGCAGCGTAGCAGTCTTCACAGATACGCAGTATTTT.

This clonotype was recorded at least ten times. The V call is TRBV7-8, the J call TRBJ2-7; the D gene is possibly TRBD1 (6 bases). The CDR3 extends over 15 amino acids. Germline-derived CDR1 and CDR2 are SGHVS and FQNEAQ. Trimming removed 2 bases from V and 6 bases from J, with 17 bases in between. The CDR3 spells CASSLMGAALAEQYF. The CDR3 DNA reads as TGTGCCAGCAGCTTAATGGGGGCTGCCTTAGCCGAGCAGTACTTC.

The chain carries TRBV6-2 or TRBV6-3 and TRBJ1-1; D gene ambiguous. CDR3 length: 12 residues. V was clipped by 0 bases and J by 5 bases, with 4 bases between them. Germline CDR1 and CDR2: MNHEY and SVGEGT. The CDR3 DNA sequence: TGTGCCAGCAGTTACTCGAGGACTGAAGCTTTCTTT. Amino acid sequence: CASSYSRTEAFF.

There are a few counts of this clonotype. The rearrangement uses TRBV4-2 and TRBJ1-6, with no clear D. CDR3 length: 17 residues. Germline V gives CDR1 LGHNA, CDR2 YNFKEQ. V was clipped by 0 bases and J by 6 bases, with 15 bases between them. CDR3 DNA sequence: TGTGCCAGCAGCCAAGATTCGTTGCGGGCCCTTAATTCACCCCTCCACTTT. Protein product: CASSQDSLRALNSPLHF.

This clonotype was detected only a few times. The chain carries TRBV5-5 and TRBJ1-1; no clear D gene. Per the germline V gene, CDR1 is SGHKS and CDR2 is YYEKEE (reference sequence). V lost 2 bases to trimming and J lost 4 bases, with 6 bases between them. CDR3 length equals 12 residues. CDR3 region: CASSLIGTEAFF. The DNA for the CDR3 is TGTGCCAGCAGCTTAATAGGCACTGAAGCTTTCTTT.

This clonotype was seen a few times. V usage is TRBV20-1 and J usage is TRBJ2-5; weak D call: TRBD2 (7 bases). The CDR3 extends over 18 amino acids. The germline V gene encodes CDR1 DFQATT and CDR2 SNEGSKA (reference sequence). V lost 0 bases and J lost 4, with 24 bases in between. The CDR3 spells CSARELQGGGRPRETQYF. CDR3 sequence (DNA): TGCAGTGCTAGAGAACTCCAAGGGGGGGGCCGCCCCCGAGAGACCCAGTACTTC.

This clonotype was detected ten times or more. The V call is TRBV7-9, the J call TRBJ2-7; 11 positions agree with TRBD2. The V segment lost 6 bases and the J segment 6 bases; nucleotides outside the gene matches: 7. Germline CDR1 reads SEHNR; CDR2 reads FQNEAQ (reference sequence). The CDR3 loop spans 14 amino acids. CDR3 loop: CASSSTSGVPEQYF. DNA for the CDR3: TGTGCCAGCAGTTCGACTAGCGGGGTCCCCGAGCAGTACTTC.

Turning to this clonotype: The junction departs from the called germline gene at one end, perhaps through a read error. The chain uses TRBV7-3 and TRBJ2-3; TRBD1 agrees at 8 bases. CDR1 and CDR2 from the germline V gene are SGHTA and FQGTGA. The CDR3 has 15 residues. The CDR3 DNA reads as TGTGCCAGCAGCTTGACAGGGGTTAGCACAGATACGCAGTGTTTT. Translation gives CASSLTGVSTDTQCF. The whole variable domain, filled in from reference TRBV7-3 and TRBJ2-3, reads GAGVSQTPSNKVTEKGKYVELRCDPISGHTALYWYRQSLGQGPEFLIYFQGTGAADDSGLPNDRFFAVRPEGSVSTLKIQRTERGDSAVYLCASSLTGVSTDTQCFGPGTRLTVL.

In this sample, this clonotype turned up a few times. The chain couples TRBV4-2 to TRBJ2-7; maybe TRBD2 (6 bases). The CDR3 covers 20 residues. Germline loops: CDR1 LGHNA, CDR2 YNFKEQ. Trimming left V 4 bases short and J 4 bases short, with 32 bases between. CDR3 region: CASSPSPGGFITPSVYEQYF. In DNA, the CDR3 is TGTGCCAGCAGCCCATCACCCGGGGGATTCATTACCCCCTCAGTTTACGAGCAGTACTTC.

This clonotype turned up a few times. This CDR3 is CASSLVRPTYSYEQYF. In DNA form, the CDR3 reads TGTGCCAGCAGCTTGGTGAGGCCGACCTACTCCTACGAGCAGTACTTC. The chain couples TRBV5-6 to TRBJ2-7, with D unclear. CDR1 is SGHDT and CDR2 is YYEEEE in the germline V gene. This CDR3 region has 16 residues. The V end was cut by 0 bases, the J end by 0 bases, with 13 bases between.

The CDR3 bases are TGTGCCACCAGCAGAAACAGGGGGAACGAGCAGTTCTTC. This encodes CATSRNRGNEQFF. V is TRBV15 and J is TRBJ2-1; 8 bases match TRBD1. Germline values: CDR1 LNHNV, CDR2 YYDKDF (reference sequence). V shed 2 bases, J shed 10 bases, and the junction held 4 bases outside the gene matches. The CDR3 is 13 amino acids.

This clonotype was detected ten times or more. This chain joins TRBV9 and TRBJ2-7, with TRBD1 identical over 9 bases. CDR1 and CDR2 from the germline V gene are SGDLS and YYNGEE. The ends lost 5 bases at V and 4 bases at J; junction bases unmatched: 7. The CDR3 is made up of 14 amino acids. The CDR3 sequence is CASSRSQGAYEQYF. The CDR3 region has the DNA TGTGCCAGCAGTAGATCACAGGGGGCGTACGAGCAGTACTTC. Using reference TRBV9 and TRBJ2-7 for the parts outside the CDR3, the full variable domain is DSGVTQTPKHLITATGQRVTLRCSPRSGDLSVYWYQQSLDQGLQFLIQYYNGEERAKGNILERFSAQQFPDLHSELNLSSLELGDSALYFCASSRSQGAYEQYFGPGTRLTVT.

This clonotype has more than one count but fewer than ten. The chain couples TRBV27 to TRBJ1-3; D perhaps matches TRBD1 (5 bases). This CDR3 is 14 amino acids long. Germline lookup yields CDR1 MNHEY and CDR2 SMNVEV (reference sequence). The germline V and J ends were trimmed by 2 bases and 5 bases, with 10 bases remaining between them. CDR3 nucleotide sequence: TGTGCCAGCAGTTTAGACAGTAACCGAAACACCATATATTTT. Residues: CASSLDSNRNTIYF.